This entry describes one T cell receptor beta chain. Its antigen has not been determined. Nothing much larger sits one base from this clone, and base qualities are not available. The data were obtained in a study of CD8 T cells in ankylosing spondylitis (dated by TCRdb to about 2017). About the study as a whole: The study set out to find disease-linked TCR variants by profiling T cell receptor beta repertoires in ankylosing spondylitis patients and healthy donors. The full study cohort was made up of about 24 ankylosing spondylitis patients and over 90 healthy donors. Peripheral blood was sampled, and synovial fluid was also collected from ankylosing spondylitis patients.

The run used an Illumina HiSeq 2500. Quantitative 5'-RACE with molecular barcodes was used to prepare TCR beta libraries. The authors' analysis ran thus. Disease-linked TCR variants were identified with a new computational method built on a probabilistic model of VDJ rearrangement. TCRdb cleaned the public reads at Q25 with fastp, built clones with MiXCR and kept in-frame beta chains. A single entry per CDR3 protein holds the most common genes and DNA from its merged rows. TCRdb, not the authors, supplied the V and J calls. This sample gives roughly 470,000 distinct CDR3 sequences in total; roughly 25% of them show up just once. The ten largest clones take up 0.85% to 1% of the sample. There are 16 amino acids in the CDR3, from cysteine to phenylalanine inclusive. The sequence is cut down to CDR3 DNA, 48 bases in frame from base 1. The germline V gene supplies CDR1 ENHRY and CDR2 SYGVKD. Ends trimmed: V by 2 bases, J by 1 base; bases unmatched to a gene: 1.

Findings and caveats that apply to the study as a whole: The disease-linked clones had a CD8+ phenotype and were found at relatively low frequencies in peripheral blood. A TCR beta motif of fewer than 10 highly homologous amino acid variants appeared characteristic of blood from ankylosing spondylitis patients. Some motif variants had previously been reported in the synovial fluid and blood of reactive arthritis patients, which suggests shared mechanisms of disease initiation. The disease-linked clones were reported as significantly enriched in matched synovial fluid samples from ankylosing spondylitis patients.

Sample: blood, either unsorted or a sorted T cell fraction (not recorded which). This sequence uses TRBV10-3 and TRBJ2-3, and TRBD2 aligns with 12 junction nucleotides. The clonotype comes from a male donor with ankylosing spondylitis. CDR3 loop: CAISEGTSGRTDTQYF. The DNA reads TGTGCCATCAGTGAGGGGACTAGCGGGCGCACAGATACGCAGTATTTT.